This T cell receptor (beta chain) was obtained from a study of blood T cells in healthy people across ages. The study's findings and limits: With unsorted PBMCs, a conclusive comparison of naive versus antigen-experienced cells was not possible.

Trimming took 7 bases from V and 4 from J; bases not matched to a gene: 18. The CDR3 totals 17 residues. Germline CDR1 reads MNHEY; CDR2 reads SVGEGT. In regard to this clonotype: As yet, its antigen is unknown.

Total RNA amounts of at least 5 micrograms were extracted per sample. A second PCR of roughly 7 to 11 cycles used a sample-barcoded 5' primer and a J-beta primer mix. Every sample returned 2.5 million or more CDR3-containing paired-end reads. TCRdb fed the 5' RACE reads into MiXCR, producing one record per CDR3 protein. The sample gives around 650,000 distinct CDR3 sequences, less than 45% of which show up once; 30% is in the top ten. The chain recombines TRBV6-2 or TRBV6-3 with TRBJ2-7; 8 bases are shared with TRBD2. Material: blood. The receptor's source is a man aged 80 or over in good health. Here the CDR3 DNA reads TGTGCCAGCACCGGGACTAGTGGCAAAGACAGATTATACGAGCAGTACTTC. This translates into CASTGTSGKDRLYEQYF.